The 32 T cell receptor beta chains below were found in one sample sequenced in a study of blood T cell repertoires in COVID-19. The table came from immunoSEQ multiplex PCR; TCRdb's copy has only in-frame clones and leaves some out. The sample includes 200,000 to 250,000 clones, 75% to 90% of them seen just once. Material for sequencing was PBMCs or T cells enriched from blood (not recorded which). The origin of the receptors is a woman aged 25-40 years who had been exposed to COVID-19.

The rearrangement links TRBV4-1 to TRBJ2-2; 7 bases align to TRBD1. J lost 1 base, V lost 6 bases, and 8 bases had no gene match. Germline V gives CDR1 MGHRA, CDR2 YSYEKL. The CDR3 consists of 16 residues. The CDR3 loop reads CASRSGQTLNTGELFF. CDR3 bases: TGCGCCAGCAGATCGGGACAGACACTGAACACCGGGGAGCTGTTTTTT.

The table lists this clone with a count of one. The chain joins TRBV5-5 to TRBJ2-2, with TRBD2 matching 11 bases. V lost 5 bases, J lost 1 base, and 7 bases stayed unmatched. Germline CDR1 and CDR2: SGHKS and YYEKEE (reference sequence). This CDR3 has 17 residues. The CDR3 sequence is CASSFSGRAGNTGELFF. The CDR3 DNA reads as TGTGCCAGCAGTTTTAGCGGGAGGGCCGGGAACACCGGGGAGCTGTTTTTT.

This clone appeared a single time. The chain couples TRBV7-9 to TRBJ2-5, with D perhaps TRBD2 (5 bases). V was pared by 0 bases and J by 3 bases, with 8 bases between. The CDR3 has 14 amino acids. Germline CDR1 is SEHNR and CDR2 is FQNEAQ (reference sequence). The CDR3 nucleotides are TGTGCCAGCAGCTTAGCGGGAGCTAAAGAGACCCAGTACTTC. Translation: CASSLAGAKETQYF. Supplemented by reference TRBV7-9 and TRBJ2-5, the full variable domain reads DTGVSQNPRHKITKRGQNVTFRCDPISEHNRLYWYRQTLGQGPEFLTYFQNEAQLEKSRLLSDRFSAERPKGSFSTLEIQRTEQGDSAMYLCASSLAGAKETQYFGPGTRLLVL.

The rearrangement joins TRBV5-1 to TRBJ2-2; no clear D. This CDR3 contains 14 residues. The germline V and J ends were trimmed by 7 bases and 1 base, with 11 bases remaining between them. Germline assignment: CDR1 SGHRS and CDR2 YFSETQ. The CDR3 is CASGLGRNTGELFF. CDR3 DNA sequence: TGCGCCAGCGGGCTTGGGCGGAACACCGGGGAGCTGTTTTTT.

The chain links TRBV29-1 to TRBJ2-3, with a tentative D call TRBD1 (7 bases). CDR3 length: 14 residues. The V gene lost 4 bases and the J gene lost 6 bases, with 17 bases spanning the gap. Germline CDR1 and CDR2: SQVTM and ANQGSEA. CDR3 loop: CSVVQGGTSDTQYF. As DNA, the CDR3 is TGCAGCGTTGTGCAGGGGGGTACATCGGATACGCAGTATTTT.

This chain joins TRBV30 and TRBJ2-3; possible D gene TRBD2, 5 bases. Germline CDR1 GTSNPN, CDR2 SVGIG (reference sequence). Trimming removed 3 bases at V and 0 bases at J, with 7 bases between. The CDR3 length is 13 residues. The CDR3 protein is CAWSGVSTDTQYF. The CDR3 DNA is TGTGCCTGGAGCGGGGTGAGCACAGATACGCAGTATTTT.

The chain uses TRBV7-9 and TRBJ1-1; 8 bases line up with TRBD1. Germline assignment: CDR1 SEHNR and CDR2 FQNEAQ (reference sequence). The V segment lost 0 bases and the J segment 6 bases; nucleotides outside the gene matches: 3. This CDR3 contains 14 residues. In nucleotides, the CDR3 is TGTGCCAGCAGCTTAGCGACAGGGGTCGCTGAAGCTTTCTTT. The encoded protein is CASSLATGVAEAFF.

V is TRBV29-1 and J is TRBJ1-5; tentatively, D is TRBD1 (5 bases). The CDR3 is 13 amino acids. CDR1 is SQVTM, CDR2 ANQGSEA, per germline. CDR3 amino acids: CSGGRDSNQPQHF. CDR3 DNA sequence: TGCAGTGGGGGGAGGGATAGCAATCAGCCCCAGCATTTT.

This clone has just one count. J is TRBJ2-7 and V is TRBV6-5; possible D gene TRBD2, 5 bases. With 6 bases removed from V and 0 bases from J, the gap between germline ends came to 12 bases. This CDR3 contains 14 residues. Germline lookup yields CDR1 MNHEY and CDR2 SVGAGI. DNA for the CDR3: TGTGCCAGCAGCCGGACTTCCCACTCCTACGAGCAGTACTTC. Amino acids: CASSRTSHSYEQYF.

This clone was seen a single time. This chain joins TRBV5-4 and TRBJ1-2; unclear D gene. CDR3 length: 13 residues. V was clipped by 4 bases and J by 8 bases, with 15 bases between them. CDR1 and CDR2 from the germline V gene are SGHNT and YYREEE (reference sequence). CDR3 region: CASSPSVGRGYTF. CDR3 in DNA: TGTGCCAGCAGCCCCTCCGTAGGGAGAGGCTACACCTTC.

This clone was found a few times. The chain couples TRBV5-1 to TRBJ2-7; D uncertain. V lost 5 bases to trimming and J lost 2 bases, with 11 bases between them. This CDR3 comprises 13 residues. The V gene's germline CDR1 is SGHRS and CDR2 YFSETQ. CDR3 region: CASSLLPTYEQYF. The CDR3 coding sequence is TGCGCCAGCAGTTTACTGCCTACCTACGAGCAGTACTTC.

The chain links TRBV28 to TRBJ2-1, with 8 positions matching TRBD2. With V trimmed by 4 bases and J by 8 bases, 13 bases remained unmatched. There are 16 residues in the CDR3. Germline V CDR1 and CDR2: MDHEN, SYDVKM. For the CDR3, the DNA is TGTGCCAGCAGTTCATTGACCGGGAGGGCGGGGGATGAGCAGTTCTTC. Protein product: CASSSLTGRAGDEQFF.

V is TRBV9 and J is TRBJ1-6; 10 positions agree with TRBD1. J was trimmed by 10 bases and V by 4 bases; bases with no gene match: 5. This CDR3 spans 14 amino acids. CDR1 is SGDLS, CDR2 YYNGEE, per germline. The CDR3 DNA reads TGTGCCAGCAGCTACCCGGGACAGGGGTCACCCCTCCACTTT. This sequence encodes CASSYPGQGSPLHF.

The rearrangement uses TRBV9 and TRBJ1-6; D may be TRBD1 (5 bases). The CDR3 runs 14 residues. Trimming removed 6 bases at V and 7 bases at J, with 14 bases between. Germline CDR1 is SGDLS and CDR2 is YYNGEE. The CDR3 nucleotides are TGTGCCAGCAACCAAGCAGGGTTCAATTCACCCCTCCACTTT. As protein: CASNQAGFNSPLHF.

The rearrangement joins TRBV2 to TRBJ2-1, with 7 bases lining up with TRBD2. The CDR3 extends over 15 amino acids. Germline assignment: CDR1 SNHLY and CDR2 FYNNEI. With 1 base clipped from V and 1 base from J, the junction kept 1 base outside the gene matches. Written as DNA, the CDR3 is TGTGCCAGCAGTGAAGGGCGGGGGTCCTACAATGAGCAGTTCTTC. Protein product: CASSEGRGSYNEQFF.

The gene calls are TRBV28 and TRBJ1-2, with D possibly TRBD1 on 6 matching bases. Trimming left V 8 bases short and J 6 bases short, with 16 bases between. The CDR3 loop spans 13 amino acids. Per the germline V gene, CDR1 is MDHEN and CDR2 is SYDVKM. CDR3 DNA: TGTGCCAGCCATCAGACAGGAAGGGATGGCTACACCTTC. Translation gives CASHQTGRDGYTF.

Here the CDR3 reads CASSLTRFNEQFF. The DNA of the CDR3 is TGTGCCAGCAGTCTAACTCGGTTCAATGAGCAGTTCTTC. The chain uses TRBV12-3 or TRBV12-4 and TRBJ2-1; D is uncertain. This CDR3 contains 13 residues. Trimming left V 5 bases short and J 6 bases short, with 11 bases between.

V usage is TRBV9 and J usage is TRBJ1-2, with 9 nucleotides matching TRBD1. CDR1 is SGDLS and CDR2 is YYNGEE in the germline V gene. V lost 4 bases to trimming and J lost 6 bases; unmatched junction nucleotides: 13. This CDR3 has 16 amino acids. CDR3 residues: CASSHGARDRVNGYTF. The CDR3 bases are TGTGCCAGCAGCCATGGGGCTCGGGACAGGGTAAATGGCTACACCTTC.

This chain links TRBV7-2 with TRBJ1-1, with TRBD1 identical over 11 bases. Germline V gene lookup returns CDR1 SGHTA and CDR2 FQGNSA. Losses at the gene ends were 5 bases for V and 6 bases for J; bases not matched to a gene: 14. The CDR3 sequence is 17 residues long. CDR3 protein: CASSLEGADRGHPEAFF. The CDR3, as DNA: TGTGCCAGCAGCCTAGAGGGGGCGGACAGGGGGCATCCTGAAGCTTTCTTT.

The V call is TRBV19, the J call TRBJ2-6; D gene uncertain. From germline, CDR1 is LNHDA and CDR2 SQIVND (reference sequence). This CDR3 region has 13 residues. V lost 9 bases and J 0 bases, leaving 6 bases between the germline ends. CDR3 nucleotides: TGTGCCAGCGGTCCCTCTGGGGCCAACGTCCTGACTTTC. It codes for CASGPSGANVLTF.

The V and J genes are TRBV6-2 or TRBV6-3 and TRBJ2-1; a possible D gene is TRBD1 (6 bases). Trimming took 5 bases from V and 6 from J, leaving 14 bases between them. The CDR3 consists of 14 residues. Germline CDR1 reads MNHEY; CDR2 reads SVGEGT. The DNA of the CDR3 is TGTGCCAGCAGTCAAGGGGGTCCGAGCAATGAGCAGTTCTTC. Encoded protein: CASSQGGPSNEQFF.

This clone was detected a few times. V usage is TRBV4-2 and J usage is TRBJ2-7; maybe TRBD2 (5 bases). This CDR3 is built from 15 residues. V was clipped by 2 bases and J by 4 bases, with 15 bases between them. Germline values: CDR1 LGHNA, CDR2 YNFKEQ. The CDR3 loop reads CASSQLQAGSYEQYF. CDR3 bases: TGTGCCAGCAGCCAACTGCAGGCGGGCTCTTACGAGCAGTACTTC.

This clone was found once. The J gene is TRBJ1-1, the V gene TRBV28; TRBD1 might be the D (5 bases). V was clipped by 4 bases and J by 0 bases, with 18 bases between them. The V gene's germline CDR1 is MDHEN and CDR2 SYDVKM. The CDR3 totals 17 residues. The CDR3 loop is CASSSDTFLNLNTEAFF. Here the CDR3 DNA reads TGTGCCAGCAGTTCGGACACATTCCTAAACTTGAACACTGAAGCTTTCTTT.

In regard to this clone: At one end, the junction sequence differs from germline, possibly due to a read error. The chain couples TRBV6-5 to TRBJ2-7; 8 positions match TRBD1. This CDR3 spans 15 amino acids. In germline, CDR1 is MNHEY, CDR2 SVGAGI. CDR3: CASSDSGRGPYEQYF. CDR3 sequence (DNA): TGTGCCAGCAGTGACTCTGGCAGGGGGCCCTACGAGCAGTACTTC.

The rearrangement uses TRBV25-1 and TRBJ1-2, with TRBD1 identical over 9 bases. The germline V gene has CDR1 MGHDK and CDR2 SYGVNS. Trimming at V came to 3 bases and at J to 7 bases, leaving 9 bases not matched to a gene. The CDR3 sequence is 15 residues long. CDR3 coding DNA: TGTGCCAGCAGTGACCCACAGGGGGCATATACTGGCTACACCTTC. As protein: CASSDPQGAYTGYTF.

The chain combines TRBV29-1 with TRBJ1-2; 9 nucleotides line up with TRBD1. Germline lookup yields CDR1 SQVTM and CDR2 ANQGSEA. The CDR3 totals 12 residues. The ends lost 4 bases at V and 8 bases at J; junction bases unmatched: 5. CDR3 loop: CSVGRTGDGYTF. The CDR3 DNA is TGCAGCGTTGGGAGGACAGGGGACGGCTACACCTTC.

The V and J genes are TRBV10-3 and TRBJ2-3, with D perhaps matching TRBD1 (6 bases). The V gene's germline CDR1 is ENHRY and CDR2 SYGVKD. V shed 8 bases and J shed 4 bases, with 22 bases lying between them. The CDR3 loop spans 16 amino acids. The CDR3 is CAIHPGVTGTPDTQYF. CDR3 nucleotide sequence: TGTGCCATCCACCCGGGCGTAACAGGGACCCCAGATACGCAGTATTTT.

This chain joins TRBV12-5 and TRBJ2-6; D remains unclear. Germline V gene data show CDR1 as LGHNT and CDR2 as FRNRAP. V was clipped by 6 bases and J by 0 bases, with 12 bases between them. The CDR3 runs 16 residues. CDR3 nucleotide sequence: TGTGCTAGTGGGTATCAACTGAGCTCTGGGGCCAACGTCCTGACTTTC. Encoded protein: CASGYQLSSGANVLTF.

V and J are TRBV4-1 and TRBJ1-5; no definite D call. V shed 2 bases and J shed 4 bases, with 9 bases lying between them. The germline V gene has CDR1 MGHRA and CDR2 YSYEKL. The CDR3 length is 14 residues. The CDR3 DNA reads as TGCGCCAGCAGCCAACTCGCGGGGAATCAGCCCCAGCATTTT. Translated: CASSQLAGNQPQHF.

The chain is built from TRBV5-5 and TRBJ1-5; no reliable D call. Germline CDR1 SGHKS, CDR2 YYEKEE (reference sequence). This CDR3 contains 12 residues. The germline V and J ends were trimmed by 0 bases and 7 bases, with 5 bases remaining between them. In nucleotides, the CDR3 is TGTGCCAGCAGCTTGGGAAGCCAGCCCCAGCATTTT. It codes for CASSLGSQPQHF.

The chain combines TRBV3-1 (or the pseudogene TRBV3-2) with TRBJ2-5; 13 nucleotides match TRBD2. After removal of 3 bases from V and 5 bases from J, the junction contained 12 bases not matched to a gene. This CDR3 is built from 18 residues. Germline CDR1 and CDR2: LGHDT and YNNKEL (reference sequence). Here the CDR3 DNA reads TGTGCCAGCAGCCATTCGGTGTCAGGACTAGCGGGAGTTGAGACCCAGTACTTC. Encoded protein: CASSHSVSGLAGVETQYF.

V usage is TRBV5-6 and J usage is TRBJ1-4; 7 bases align to TRBD1. J gave up 0 bases and V 4 bases, and 9 bases lay outside the gene matches. Germline V CDR1 and CDR2: SGHDT, YYEEEE. The CDR3 is 17 amino acids. The DNA of the CDR3 is TGTGCCAGCAGCAAAGACAGGGCGGAGGCAACTAATGAAAAACTGTTTTTT. Translated: CASSKDRAEATNEKLFF.